Below, one T cell receptor (beta chain) is given with its context. Its antigen is still unknown. The sample originates from a study of T-cell reconstitution after alpha-beta-depleted transplantation in children. Study-level findings and limits: Where alpha-beta T cells came from about two months after transplant was reportedly several hundred expanded graft clones.

The library targeted TCRbeta and was prepared with unique molecular identifiers. TCRdb passed the PCR reads through MiXCR, listing each CDR3 protein once. The table records fewer than 750,000 distinct CDR3 sequences, around 23% of them present only once. V lost 4 bases, J lost 6 bases, and 7 bases lay in between. The CDR3 extends over 11 amino acids. Looked up from germline, CDR1 is SQVTM and CDR2 is ANQGSEA. Sequencing used PBMCs, mostly from graft donor cells, obtained 360 days after TCRalphabeta/CD19-depleted stem cell transplant. The sequence was obtained from a boy under two years old who had a stem cell transplant for acute myeloid leukemia, so the T cells may come from the graft donor. The chain links TRBV29-1 to TRBJ2-1, with D uncertain. The CDR3 DNA sequence: TGCAGCGTTGGGGCGAGCAATGAGCAGTTCTTC. Translated: CSVGASNEQFF.